The sequence of this T cell receptor beta chain was determined in a study of regulatory T cells in long-lasting Graves disease. The wider study: Less than 3 months of antithyroid drugs had been taken by newly diagnosed Graves' patients.

Germline V gives CDR1 LGHNA, CDR2 YSLEER. The CDR3 is 15 amino acids. With 0 bases removed from V and 1 base from J, the gap between germline ends came to 9 bases. Time point denoted: newly diagnosed GD, antithyroid drugs for less than 3 months. Making the TCR library involved RNA that had been extracted from PBMCs. Patients hailed from an endocrinology department in Xi'an, China. This clonotype was detected ten times or more. The antigen remains undetermined. According to the study, TCR beta libraries were built with iRepertoire HTBI primers and CDR3-region Arm-PCR. TCRdb re-called the multiplex PCR reads through MiXCR, storing one row per CDR3 protein. The table lists approximately 540,000 distinct CDR3 sequences, 12% of them singletons, with roughly 8.9% in the top ten. Study-level findings and limits: Favored usage of TRBV28, TRBJ1-2 and TRBJ2-5 was recorded in persistent disease.

This same sample was also part of a study on T cells in Graves' hyperthyroidism and ophthalmopathy. That publication notes: Patients aged 18 to 65 had newly diagnosed hyperthyroidism of under 2 months' duration.

The material sequenced was peripheral blood mononuclear cells (PBMCs), taken at new diagnosis, from a patient treated with antithyroid drugs. The source of this sequence is a woman between 25 and 40 years old with Graves disease. The chain joins TRBV4-3 to TRBJ1-1, with D hard to call. CDR3 sequence reads: CASSQDRQPNTEAFF. The CDR3 coding sequence is TGCGCCAGCAGCCAAGATCGGCAGCCGAACACTGAAGCTTTCTTT.